A selection of T cell receptor beta chains follows, all from one sample in a study of cytomegalovirus exposure and HLA in healthy donors. Assay: immunoSEQ multiplex PCR; the TCRdb copy retains only in-frame clones and omits some. The sample records under 200,000 clones, roughly 81% being singletons. The source material was PBMCs. The source is a woman in her 30s in good health and CMV-seronegative. Each CDR3 is given with its conserved first and last residue. Each record gives: CDR3 length, clone size, J gene, D gene, V gene, CDR3 DNA, CDR3 protein. The D gene is left open where the match is weak. Size tells how often a clone was seen (once, few, many) or the class of an expanded clone, and some rows leave it out.

>16|NA|TRBJ2-1|TRBD1|TRBV4-2
TGTGCCAGCAGCCAAGATTTCCAGGGGGCGCGTAATGAGCAGTTCTTC
CASSQDFQGARNEQFF
>14|NA|TRBJ1-4|NA|TRBV7-9
TGTGCCAGCAGCCCCTCAGGGAGCGGGGAAAAACTGTTTTTT
CASSPSGSGEKLFF
>13|once|TRBJ2-5|NA|TRBV6-6
TGTGCCAGCTGCCATGACGAGCTAGGGGCCCAGTACTTC
CASCHDELGAQYF
>14|NA|TRBJ2-5|NA|TRBV6-5
TGTGCCAGCAGTTACTCCAGGGTGCGCGAGACCCAGTACTTC
CASSYSRVRETQYF
>15|NA|TRBJ1-4|NA|TRBV6-6
TGTGCCAGCAGGGACTCAGGATCAACTAATGAAAAACTGTTTTTT
CASRDSGSTNEKLFF
>14|NA|TRBJ1-4|NA|TRBV18
TGTGCCAGCTCCCTTAAAGACTTCGGTGAAAAACTGTTTTTT
CASSLKDFGEKLFF
>16|NA|TRBJ1-2|TRBD1|TRBV6-1
TGTGCCAGCAGTGACGGAAGGGGGCGTTTGGACTATGGCTACACCTTC
CASSDGRGRLDYGYTF
>19|NA|TRBJ2-2|TRBD2|TRBV19
TGTGCCAGTAGTATAGATAGGCGGGGGACTAGCGGGTACACCGGGGAGCTGTTTTTT
CASSIDRRGTSGYTGELFF
>15|NA|TRBJ1-5|TRBD1|TRBV5-1
TGCGCCAGCAGCCCAACAGGGGGCCGTGAGCAGCCCCAGCATTTT
CASSPTGGREQPQHF
>15|NA|TRBJ2-5|TRBD2|TRBV6-5
TGTGCCAGCAGTTACGGGACTACCTTACAAGAGACCCAGTACTTC
CASSYGTTLQETQYF
>13|NA|TRBJ1-1|TRBD1|TRBV2
TGTGCCAACCGACAGGGAGAGATAACTGAAGCTTTCTTT
CANRQGEITEAFF
>16|NA|TRBJ1-1|NA|TRBV19
TGTGCCAGTAGTCTCTACAGGAGAACCTTGAACACTGAAGCTTTCTTT
CASSLYRRTLNTEAFF
>17|NA|TRBJ2-7|TRBD1|TRBV14
TGTGCCAGCAGCCAAGAAGGACAGGGATTCTTAAAATACGAGCAGTACTTC
CASSQEGQGFLKYEQYF
>14|NA|TRBJ1-1|NA|TRBV7-8
TGTGCCAGCAGCTTAGGGGGCTGGGGCACTGAAGCTTTCTTT
CASSLGGWGTEAFF
>16|NA|TRBJ2-6|NA|TRBV5-4
TGTGCCAGCAGCACCGTGCGGGACTCTGGGGCCAACGTCCTGACTTTC
CASSTVRDSGANVLTF
>16|NA|TRBJ2-4|TRBD2|TRBV4-2
TGTGCCAGCCGGTTAAAAGCGGGAGGGCTTCAAAACATTCAGTACTTC
CASRLKAGGLQNIQYF
>14|once|TRBJ2-5|NA|TRBV9
TGTGCCAGCAGCGTAAGTGCTACGCAAGAGACCCAGTACTTC
CASSVSATQETQYF
>15|NA|TRBJ2-2|TRBD1|TRBV9
TGTGCCAGCAGCATCCGGACAGGGGCGGCCGGGGAGCTGTTTTTT
CASSIRTGAAGELFF
>16|NA|TRBJ2-1|TRBD2|TRBV19
TGTGCCAGTAGTACGGGAGGGGGGATTTTTACTGGTGAGCAGTTCTTC
CASSTGGGIFTGEQFF
>12|NA|TRBJ1-2|NA|TRBV28
TGTGCCAGCAGTTCTACCAGGGGTGGCTACACCTTC
CASSSTRGGYTF
>14|NA|TRBJ2-1|TRBD1|TRBV7-3
TGTGCCAGCAGCACGGACAGGGGGCTCCATGAGCAGTTCTTC
CASSTDRGLHEQFF
>15|NA|TRBJ1-2|NA|TRBV6-5
TGTGCCAGCAGCCCGGACGACAGATCAAACTATGGCTACACCTTC
CASSPDDRSNYGYTF
>15|NA|TRBJ1-5|TRBD1|TRBV19
TGTGCCAGTAGCCCCGGGACAGCGGGTACGCAGCCCCAGCATTTT
CASSPGTAGTQPQHF
>12|NA|TRBJ2-1|NA|TRBV6-1
TGTGCCAGCAGTTCTACCGACTCCCCGCGGTTCTTC
CASSSTDSPRFF
>13|NA|TRBJ2-7|NA|TRBV5-1
TGCGCCAGCAGCACCCGTGAGCCCTACGAGCAGTACTTC
CASSTREPYEQYF
>14|NA|TRBJ2-5|TRBD1|TRBV5-1
TGCGCCAGCAGCCCGGGACAGATTCAAGAGACCCAGTACTTC
CASSPGQIQETQYF
>14|once|TRBJ1-6|TRBD1|TRBV16
TGTGCCAGCAGGCCGGACAGGGGGTACTCACCCCTCCACTTT
CASRPDRGYSPLHF
>13|NA|TRBJ2-7|TRBD1|TRBV27
TGTGCCAGCAGTCCAAGGACAGGGATGGAGCAGTACTTC
CASSPRTGMEQYF
>12|NA|TRBJ2-7|NA|TRBV30
TGTGCCTGGAGTGTACCGATGCGCGGGCAGTACTTC
CAWSVPMRGQYF
>16|NA|TRBJ2-6|NA|TRBV19
TGTGCCACCTCCAAACAGGGAGACCCTGGGGCCAACGTCCTGACTTTC
CATSKQGDPGANVLTF
>13|NA|TRBJ2-7|NA|TRBV18
TGTGCCAGCTCACCTTCAGTGGGGCACGAGCAGTACTTC
CASSPSVGHEQYF
>17|NA|TRBJ2-2|TRBD1|TRBV29-1
TGCAGCGTCACAGGGGGCAGGGAAAAAGGGAACACCGGGGAGCTGTTTTTT
CSVTGGREKGNTGELFF
>13|NA|TRBJ1-1|TRBD1|TRBV9
TGTGCCAGCAGCGCCGGACAGGGTACCGAAGCTTTCTTT
CASSAGQGTEAFF
>11|few|TRBJ1-2|NA|TRBV30
TGTGCCTGGAGAGAGATTTCCGGCTACACCTTC
CAWREISGYTF
>14|NA|TRBJ1-1|TRBD1|TRBV6-5
TGTGCCAGCAGATTGGACAGGGGAGCCACTGAAGCTTTCTTT
CASRLDRGATEAFF
>17|NA|TRBJ2-3|TRBD2|TRBV5-4
TGTGCCAGCAGCTTGGGAGTTAGCGGGGGCCTCACAGATACGCAGTATTTT
CASSLGVSGGLTDTQYF
>18|NA|TRBJ1-5|NA|TRBV10-1
TGCGCCAGCAGAGTGAAGCGGGGGGGGTCCAAGGCGAATCAGCCCCAGCATTTT
CASRVKRGGSKANQPQHF
>15|NA|TRBJ2-7|NA|TRBV11-1
TGTGCCAGCAGCATGGACAGACCAAGCTCCTACGAGCAGTACTTC
CASSMDRPSSYEQYF
>14|NA|TRBJ1-5|NA|TRBV6-1
TGTGCCAGCCAAAACACGGGGGGCACTCAGCCCCAGCATTTT
CASQNTGGTQPQHF
>17|NA|TRBJ2-1|NA|TRBV4-1
TGCGCCAGCAGCCAAGAAGCCGGGACTTCCATCTACAATGAGCAGTTCTTC
CASSQEAGTSIYNEQFF